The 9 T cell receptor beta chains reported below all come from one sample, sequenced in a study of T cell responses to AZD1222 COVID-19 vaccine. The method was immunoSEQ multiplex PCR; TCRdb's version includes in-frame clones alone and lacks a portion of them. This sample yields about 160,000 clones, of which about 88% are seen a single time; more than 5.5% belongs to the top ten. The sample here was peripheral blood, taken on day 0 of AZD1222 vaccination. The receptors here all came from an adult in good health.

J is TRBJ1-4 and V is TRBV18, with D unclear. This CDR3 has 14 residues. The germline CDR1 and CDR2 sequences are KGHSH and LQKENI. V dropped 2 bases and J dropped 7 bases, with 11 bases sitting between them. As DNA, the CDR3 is TGTGCCAGCTCACCAGCTGGGGTTAGTGAAAAACTGTTTTTT. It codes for CASSPAGVSEKLFF. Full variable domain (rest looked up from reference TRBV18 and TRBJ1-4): NAGVMQNPRHLVRRRGQEARLRCSPMKGHSHVYWYRQLPEEGLKFMVYLQKENIIDESGMPKERFSAEFPKEGPSILRIQQVVRGDSAAYFCASSPAGVSEKLFFGSGTQLSVL.

The chain's CDR3 is CASSLGVRGGDEAFF. CDR3 bases: TGTGCCAGCAGTTTAGGGGTAAGGGGGGGTGATGAAGCTTTCTTT. The V call is TRBV27, the J call TRBJ1-1, with D perhaps matching TRBD1 (6 bases). This CDR3 region has 15 residues. The V gene's germline CDR1 is MNHEY and CDR2 SMNVEV (reference sequence). The V end lost 2 bases, the J end lost 7 bases, and 17 bases lay between the germline ends.

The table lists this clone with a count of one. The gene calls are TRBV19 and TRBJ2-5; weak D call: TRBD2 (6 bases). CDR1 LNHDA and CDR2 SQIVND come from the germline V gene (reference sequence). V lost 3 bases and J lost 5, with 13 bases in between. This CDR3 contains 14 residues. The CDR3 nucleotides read TGTGCCAGTAGTATCGGCGGGGTCTGGGAGACCCAGTACTTC. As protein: CASSIGGVWETQYF.

The CDR3 protein is CASSLNGGEKLFF. CDR3 sequence (DNA): TGTGCCAGCAGTCTTAACGGAGGCGAAAAACTGTTTTTT. The V and J genes are TRBV2 and TRBJ1-4; D remains ambiguous. CDR1 is SNHLY and CDR2 is FYNNEI in the germline V gene. V lost 5 bases and J 8 bases, leaving 12 bases between the germline ends. The CDR3 is 13 amino acids.

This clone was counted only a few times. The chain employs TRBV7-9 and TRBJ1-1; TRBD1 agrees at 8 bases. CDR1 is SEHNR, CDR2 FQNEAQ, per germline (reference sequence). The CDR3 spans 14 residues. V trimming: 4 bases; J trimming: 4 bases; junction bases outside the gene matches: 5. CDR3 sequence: CASSSTGASTEAFF. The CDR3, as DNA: TGTGCCAGCAGCTCGACAGGGGCCTCCACTGAAGCTTTCTTT. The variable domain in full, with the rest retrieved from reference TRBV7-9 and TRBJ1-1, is DTGVSQNPRHKITKRGQNVTFRCDPISEHNRLYWYRQTLGQGPEFLTYFQNEAQLEKSRLLSDRFSAERPKGSFSTLEIQRTEQGDSAMYLCASSSTGASTEAFFGQGTRLTVV.

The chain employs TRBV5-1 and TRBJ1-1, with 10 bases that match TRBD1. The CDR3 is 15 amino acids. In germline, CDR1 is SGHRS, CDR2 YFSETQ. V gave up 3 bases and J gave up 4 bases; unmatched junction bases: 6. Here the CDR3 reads CASSWGQGYGTEAFF. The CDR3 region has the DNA TGCGCCAGCAGCTGGGGACAGGGGTACGGCACTGAAGCTTTCTTT.

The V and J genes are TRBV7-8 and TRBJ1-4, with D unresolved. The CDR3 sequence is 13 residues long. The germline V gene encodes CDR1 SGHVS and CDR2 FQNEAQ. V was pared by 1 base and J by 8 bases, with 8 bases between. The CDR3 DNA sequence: TGTGCCAGCAGCTTAGGGTTTAGGGAAAAACTGTTTTTT. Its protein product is CASSLGFREKLFF.

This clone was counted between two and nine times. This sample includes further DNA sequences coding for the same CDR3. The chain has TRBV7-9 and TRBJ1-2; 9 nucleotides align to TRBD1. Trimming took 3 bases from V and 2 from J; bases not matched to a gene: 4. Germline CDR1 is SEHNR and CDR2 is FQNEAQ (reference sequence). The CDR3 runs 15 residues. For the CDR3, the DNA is TGTGCCAGCAGCTTGGGACAGGGAAGAAACTATGGCTACACCTTC. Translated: CASSLGQGRNYGYTF. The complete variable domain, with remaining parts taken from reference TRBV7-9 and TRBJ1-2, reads DTGVSQNPRHKITKRGQNVTFRCDPISEHNRLYWYRQTLGQGPEFLTYFQNEAQLEKSRLLSDRFSAERPKGSFSTLEIQRTEQGDSAMYLCASSLGQGRNYGYTFGSGTRLTVV.

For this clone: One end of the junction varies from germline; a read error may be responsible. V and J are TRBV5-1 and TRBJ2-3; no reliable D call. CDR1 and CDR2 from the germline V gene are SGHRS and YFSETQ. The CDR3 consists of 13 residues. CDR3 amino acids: CASGFLGGDTQYF. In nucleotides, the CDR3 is TGCGCCAGCGGCTTTCTAGGTGGAGATACGCAGTATTTT.